What follows are 28 T cell receptor beta chains derived from one specimen sequenced in a study of neurological immune-mediated disorders. One entry per CDR3 protein results from TCRdb running MiXCR on the 5' RACE reads. This sample carries 49,000 or so distinct CDR3 sequences, approximately 4.5% of them seen once, and the ten largest clones take approximately 5.7%. The sequenced sample was PBMCs. These receptors came from a woman between 55 and 75 years old with multiple sclerosis.

V usage is TRBV19 and J usage is TRBJ1-2; TRBD1 is a possible D gene (5 bases). This CDR3 region has 12 residues. V was pared by 3 bases and J by 4 bases, with 6 bases between. CDR1 and CDR2 (germline): LNHDA, SQIVND (reference sequence). This chain's CDR3 is CASSMDTYGYTF. In DNA, the CDR3 is TGTGCCAGTAGTATGGACACCTATGGCTACACCTTC.

This clonotype was counted ten times or more. The genes are TRBV20-1 and TRBJ2-2; 7 nucleotides align to TRBD1. Germline trimming cut 6 bases from V and 3 bases from J; bases unmatched to any gene: 7. The CDR3 has 14 residues. Germline V gene data show CDR1 as DFQATT and CDR2 as SNEGSKA (reference sequence). CDR3 nucleotides: TGCAGTGCCAATAACAGGGGACACACCGGGGAGCTGTTTTTT. It specifies CSANNRGHTGELFF.

This clonotype was detected many times. V is TRBV7-2 and J is TRBJ2-3; maybe TRBD2 (5 bases). Trimming left V 1 base short and J 2 bases short, with 10 bases between. Germline V CDR1 and CDR2: SGHTA, FQGNSA. CDR3 size: 15 residues. CDR3 nucleotide sequence: TGTGCCAGCAGCTTAGGGAGCGGATACACAGATACGCAGTATTTT. Translated, it gives CASSLGSGYTDTQYF. Full variable domain (remainder filled in from reference TRBV7-2 and TRBJ2-3): GAGVSQSPSNKVTEKGKDVELRCDPISGHTALYWYRQSLGQGLEFLIYFQGNSAPDKSGLPSDRFSAERTGGSVSTLTIQRTQQEDSAVYLCASSLGSGYTDTQYFGPGTRLTVL.

This clonotype was observed many times. This sequence joins TRBV12-3 or TRBV12-4 and TRBJ1-2; D ambiguous. CDR3 length: 13 amino acids. The V end lost 5 bases, the J end lost 1 base, and 8 bases lay between the germline ends. The CDR3 is CASSPSVNYGYTF. As DNA, the CDR3 is TGTGCCAGCAGTCCCTCTGTTAACTATGGCTACACCTTC.

The table lists this clonotype with a few counts. The chain is built from TRBV7-2 and TRBJ2-3; D gene unclear. The ends were cut back, 5 bases at V and 2 bases at J, with 17 bases in the middle. The CDR3 loop spans 16 amino acids. Germline lookup yields CDR1 SGHTA and CDR2 FQGNSA. The CDR3 protein is CASSEDRALPTDTQYF. In nucleotides, the CDR3 is TGTGCCAGCAGCGAAGACCGGGCCCTTCCCACAGATACGCAGTATTTT.

This chain connects TRBV20-1 to TRBJ2-3, with 9 bases identical to TRBD2. V lost 3 bases to trimming and J lost 2 bases; unmatched junction nucleotides: 9. Germline loops: CDR1 DFQATT, CDR2 SNEGSKA (reference sequence). There are 16 residues in the CDR3. CDR3 region: CSASGRREGNTDTQYF. CDR3 DNA: TGCAGTGCTAGTGGTAGGCGGGAGGGGAACACAGATACGCAGTATTTT.

V usage is TRBV20-1 and J usage is TRBJ1-1; D not certain. The CDR3 runs 12 residues. V was pared by 2 bases and J by 5 bases, with 9 bases between. Germline CDR1 reads DFQATT; CDR2 reads SNEGSKA (reference sequence). The CDR3: CSARQPGTEAFF. The CDR3 nucleotides are TGCAGTGCTAGACAACCGGGAACTGAAGCTTTCTTT.

This clonotype was observed many times. The chain uses TRBV2 and TRBJ2-1; 7 positions match TRBD1. CDR1 and CDR2 from the germline V gene are SNHLY and FYNNEI. The J segment lost 5 bases and the V segment lost 2 bases, leaving 3 bases of the junction unmatched. The CDR3 runs 14 residues. The CDR3 sequence is CASSETTGDNEQFF. CDR3 bases: TGTGCCAGCAGTGAAACCACAGGGGACAATGAGCAGTTCTTC.

This clonotype has just a few counts. This chain links TRBV30 with TRBJ2-1, with 11 positions matching TRBD2. There are 15 residues in the CDR3. The V gene's germline CDR1 is GTSNPN and CDR2 SVGIG (reference sequence). V shed 2 bases, J shed 5 bases, and the junction held 5 bases outside the gene matches. CDR3 bases: TGTGCCTGGAGTAGGGGACTAGCGGCCAACAATGAGCAGTTCTTC. It yields the protein CAWSRGLAANNEQFF. Full variable domain (remainder filled in from reference TRBV30 and TRBJ2-1): SQTIHQWPATLVQPVGSPLSLECTVEGTSNPNLYWYRQAAGRGLQLLFYSVGIGQISSEVPQNLSASRPQDRQFILSSKKLLLSDSGFYLCAWSRGLAANNEQFFGPGTRLTVL.

This clonotype was seen many times. V usage is TRBV5-1 and J usage is TRBJ2-5, with no clear D. Trimming removed 0 bases at V and 2 bases at J, with 5 bases between. The CDR3 runs to 13 residues. Looked up from germline, CDR1 is SGHRS and CDR2 is YFSETQ. CDR3 nucleotides: TGCGCCAGCAGCTTGGCCTTGCAAGAGACCCAGTACTTC. It encodes CASSLALQETQYF.

This chain uses TRBV5-1 with TRBJ2-1; D perhaps matches TRBD1 (6 bases). Trimming stripped 7 bases from V and 2 bases from J, with 10 bases between. CDR3 length: 13 amino acids. The germline V gene encodes CDR1 SGHRS and CDR2 YFSETQ. CDR3 sequence: CASLGGTYNEQFF. CDR3 sequence (DNA): TGCGCCAGCTTAGGGGGAACCTACAATGAGCAGTTCTTC.

This clonotype was detected many times. The chain employs TRBV10-3 and TRBJ1-5, with 7 bases aligning to TRBD1. The V gene's germline CDR1 is ENHRY and CDR2 SYGVKD. There are 16 residues in the CDR3. V trimming: 0 bases; J trimming: 3 bases; junction bases outside the gene matches: 5. CDR3 coding DNA: TGTGCCATCAGTGAGTCGACAGGGACTGACAATCAGCCCCAGCATTTT. Translation gives CAISESTGTDNQPQHF.

This clonotype was counted many times. The chain couples TRBV2 to TRBJ1-5, with 9 bases aligning to TRBD1. Germline loops: CDR1 SNHLY, CDR2 FYNNEI. Trimming removed 6 bases from V and 0 bases from J; junction bases left unmatched: 3. The length of the CDR3 is 15 residues. The CDR3 here is CASRDRGYSNQPQHF. CDR3 DNA: TGTGCCAGCAGGGACAGGGGTTATAGCAATCAGCCCCAGCATTTT.

Ten or more counts support this clonotype. The J gene is TRBJ2-5, the V gene TRBV6-6, with 7 bases identical to TRBD1. This CDR3 is built from 14 residues. Germline assignment: CDR1 MNHNY and CDR2 SVGAGI (reference sequence). The ends lost 1 base at V and 1 base at J; junction bases unmatched: 0. The CDR3 loop is CASSYYRGQETQYF. CDR3 nucleotides: TGTGCCAGCAGTTACTACAGGGGCCAAGAGACCCAGTACTTC.

This clonotype was seen a handful of times. The gene calls are TRBV2 and TRBJ2-5, with D possibly being TRBD2 (6 bases). V lost 2 bases, J lost 2 bases, and 9 bases lay in between. The CDR3 runs to 14 residues. From germline, CDR1 is SNHLY and CDR2 FYNNEI. CDR3: CASSELATQETQYF. The CDR3 DNA sequence: TGTGCCAGCAGTGAACTAGCGACACAAGAGACCCAGTACTTC.

By frequency in the sample, this clonotype is medium-sized. The chain employs TRBV7-3 and TRBJ2-2; unclear D gene. Trimming left V 0 bases short and J 5 bases short, with 4 bases between. The CDR3 covers 13 residues. Germline V lookup: CDR1 SGHTA, CDR2 FQGTGA. The CDR3 loop is CASSLTVTGELFF. In nucleotides, the CDR3 is TGTGCCAGCAGCTTAACCGTAACCGGGGAGCTGTTTTTT.

Only a few counts were recorded for this clonotype. The chain couples TRBV5-1 to TRBJ1-1; a weak D match, TRBD1 (6 bases). CDR1 and CDR2 from the germline V gene are SGHRS and YFSETQ. Trimming removed 0 bases from V and 3 bases from J, with 12 bases in between. CDR3 length: 15 residues. CDR3 nucleotide sequence: TGCGCCAGCAGCTTGGAAGGACAGTCGGACACTGAAGCTTTCTTT. Amino acid sequence: CASSLEGQSDTEAFF.

The chain couples TRBV10-1 to TRBJ1-1; 7 bases are shared with TRBD1. The germline CDR1 and CDR2 sequences are WNHNN and SYGVQD (reference sequence). The V and J ends lost 4 bases and 0 bases, in that order; junction bases with no gene match: 5. The CDR3 is 15 residues long. CDR3: CASSARQGMNTEAFF. As DNA, the CDR3 is TGCGCCAGCAGTGCCCGACAGGGCATGAACACTGAAGCTTTCTTT.

This clonotype has a handful of counts. One end of the junction fails to match germline, which may point to a read error. V is TRBV7-8 and J is TRBJ1-5; D gene unclear. Germline loops: CDR1 SGHVS, CDR2 FQNEAQ. This CDR3 has 15 amino acids. CDR3 nucleotide sequence: TGTGCCAGCAGCTTCGCGGCGGGCGGTAATCAGCCCCAGAATTTT. Amino acids: CASSFAAGGNQPQNF.

This clonotype was seen repeatedly, ten times or more. CDR3 nucleotides: TGCAGTGCGAACCGACTAGCGGGATTAATAACGGAGACCCAGTACTTC. Encoded protein: CSANRLAGLITETQYF. The V and J genes are TRBV20-1 and TRBJ2-5; TRBD2 aligns across 11 bases. Losses at the gene ends were 6 bases for V and 5 bases for J; bases not matched to a gene: 14. The CDR3 totals 16 residues. Germline CDR1 DFQATT, CDR2 SNEGSKA (reference sequence).

This clonotype turned up a few times. This rearrangement joins TRBV18 to TRBJ2-1; TRBD2 aligns across 11 bases. This CDR3 spans 15 amino acids. CDR1 and CDR2 from the germline V gene are KGHSH and LQKENI. V dropped 3 bases and J dropped 6; count of bases not matched to a gene: 4. CDR3 coding DNA: TGTGCCAGCTCACCGGGACTAGCGGAGACCAATGAGCAGTTCTTC. It encodes CASSPGLAETNEQFF.

This chain joins TRBV3-1 and TRBJ1-2, with a tentative D call TRBD1 (5 bases). The CDR3 totals 13 residues. V was clipped by 1 base and J by 4 bases, with 7 bases between them. Germline V gene data show CDR1 as LGHDT and CDR2 as YNNKEL (reference sequence). In DNA, the CDR3 is TGTGCCAGCAGCCAAGGGGGGTTCTATGGCTACACCTTC. Its translation: CASSQGGFYGYTF.

This clonotype showed up many times. The V and J genes are TRBV10-3 and TRBJ1-5; D is unclear. V was trimmed by 4 bases and J by 2 bases, leaving 9 bases between them. CDR1 is ENHRY and CDR2 is SYGVKD in the germline V gene. CDR3 length: 14 amino acids. The chain's CDR3 is CAISAAGGNQPQHF. As DNA, the CDR3 is TGTGCCATCAGTGCGGCCGGGGGCAATCAGCCCCAGCATTTT.

There are a few counts of this clonotype. This chain links TRBV5-5 with TRBJ2-3; D is unresolved. Per germline, CDR1 SGHKS and CDR2 YYEKEE (reference sequence). The CDR3 runs to 13 residues. V lost 2 bases to trimming and J lost 4 bases, with 8 bases between them. The CDR3 DNA sequence: TGTGCCAGCAGCTTCACTTCCCCAGATACGCAGTATTTT. Residues: CASSFTSPDTQYF.

This clonotype was counted many times. This sequence joins TRBV7-2 and TRBJ2-3; tentative D call: TRBD2 (5 bases). V lost 10 bases and J 2 bases, leaving 10 bases between the germline ends. CDR3 length: 12 residues. The V gene's germline CDR1 is SGHTA and CDR2 FQGNSA. In nucleotides, the CDR3 is TGTGCCACCGGGGAAAACACAGATACGCAGTATTTT. This encodes CATGENTDTQYF.

This clonotype was detected many times. The V gene is TRBV6-2 or TRBV6-3, the J gene TRBJ2-5; the D gene is possibly TRBD2 (6 bases). This CDR3 has 16 residues. The V gene lost 0 bases and the J gene lost 1 base, with 12 bases spanning the gap. The germline V gene has CDR1 MNHEY and CDR2 SVGEGT. CDR3 in amino acids: CASSYSGGRRQETQYF. CDR3 nucleotide sequence: TGTGCCAGCAGTTACTCGGGAGGCAGGCGCCAAGAGACCCAGTACTTC.

The sample holds many counts of this clonotype. The chain carries TRBV20-1 and TRBJ2-1; TRBD2 might be the D (5 bases). V was trimmed by 4 bases and J by 6 bases, leaving 19 bases between them. The CDR3 covers 15 residues. Germline V lookup: CDR1 DFQATT, CDR2 SNEGSKA (reference sequence). The CDR3 sequence is CSANKAAVVVNEQFF. The CDR3 bases are TGCAGTGCTAATAAAGCGGCCGTGGTAGTCAATGAGCAGTTCTTC.

This clonotype was detected only a few times. The chain uses TRBV6-2 or TRBV6-3 and TRBJ2-3; no definite D call. In germline, CDR1 is MNHEY, CDR2 SVGEGT. The length of the CDR3 is 14 residues. Trimming took off 3 bases at V and 2 bases at J, with 9 bases between the two ends. The DNA of the CDR3 is TGTGCCAGCAGTTATTGGCCAGACACAGATACGCAGTATTTT. Amino acid sequence: CASSYWPDTDTQYF.